The 10 T cell receptor beta chains below all came from one sample that was sequenced in a study of T cells in Graves' hyperthyroidism and ophthalmopathy. The source material, RNA transcripts, was used to amplify TCR beta CDR3 regions. During a first-round RT-PCR of the TCR CDR3, the HTBI primer set was used. Each CDR3 protein is one row after TCRdb ran MiXCR on the multiplex PCR reads. Of a few hundred thousand distinct CDR3 sequences in the sample, more than 15% were seen once. Sequencing was carried out using blood. Every receptor here comes from a woman aged 25 to 45 with Graves' hyperthyroidism.

This clonotype has only a few counts. The chain couples TRBV5-1 to TRBJ2-3; D is perhaps TRBD1 or TRBD2 (5 bases each). Germline values: CDR1 SGHRS, CDR2 YFSETQ. CDR3 length: 16 amino acids. V was clipped by 0 bases and J by 0 bases, with 11 bases between them. Here the CDR3 reads CASSLAWGPSTDTQYF. The CDR3 nucleotides read TGCGCCAGCAGCTTGGCGTGGGGACCTAGCACAGATACGCAGTATTTT.

This clonotype was counted only a few times. Given a much more abundant clone one base away, this may be a read error. The chain has TRBV12-3 or TRBV12-4 and TRBJ2-5; D may correspond to TRBD1 or TRBD2 (6 bases each). The CDR3 runs 14 residues. The V end lost 6 bases, the J end lost 4 bases, and 15 bases lay between the germline ends. As DNA, the CDR3 is TGTGCCAGCAGGCCCGGAGGAGGGGGAGAGACCCAGTACTTC. Protein sequence: CASRPGGGGETQYF.

A few counts support this clonotype. The V and J genes are TRBV5-8 and TRBJ2-5, with a weak D call TRBD1 (6 bases). Germline V gives CDR1 SGHTS, CDR2 YDEGEE. Trimming took 2 bases from V and 1 from J, leaving 18 bases between them. The CDR3 runs 17 residues. The CDR3, as DNA: TGTGCCAGCAGCTTCGACCCTCAGAGACAGGTCCAAGAGACCCAGTACTTC. Residues: CASSFDPQRQVQETQYF.

The rearrangement joins TRBV12-3 or TRBV12-4 to TRBJ2-3, with no clear D. V lost 10 bases to trimming and J lost 4 bases, with 9 bases between them. The CDR3 extends over 11 amino acids. CDR3 in DNA: TGTGCCACCCAGGCTGCAGATACGCAGTATTTT. This codes for CATQAADTQYF.

This clonotype was seen a few times. The chain links TRBV10-3 to TRBJ2-1; TRBD2 agrees at 10 bases. The length of the CDR3 is 17 residues. Germline values: CDR1 ENHRY, CDR2 SYGVKD. V trimming: 0 bases; J trimming: 5 bases; junction bases outside the gene matches: 7. The DNA for the CDR3 is TGTGCCATCAGTGAGTCTTTTCTAGCGGGAGCTAACAATGAGCAGTTCTTC. This translates into CAISESFLAGANNEQFF.

The V gene is TRBV20-1, the J gene TRBJ2-4; 8 bases align to TRBD2. Germline trimming cut 1 base from V and 0 bases from J; bases unmatched to any gene: 11. The V gene's germline CDR1 is DFQATT and CDR2 SNEGSKA (reference sequence). CDR3 length equals 18 residues. The CDR3 spells CSARAGGSAILAKNIQYF. As DNA, the CDR3 is TGCAGTGCTAGAGCGGGAGGGTCCGCTATACTAGCCAAAAACATTCAGTACTTC.

This clonotype occurred many times. This chain connects TRBV11-2 to TRBJ2-2; 14 bases are shared with TRBD2. The CDR3 spans 17 residues. Germline V lookup: CDR1 SGHAT, CDR2 FQNNGV. J was trimmed by 7 bases and V by 3 bases; bases with no gene match: 7. CDR3 amino acids: CASSFTPGLAGGGELFF. In DNA, the CDR3 is TGTGCCAGCAGCTTCACACCTGGACTAGCGGGAGGCGGGGAGCTGTTTTTT.

This chain links TRBV6-4 with TRBJ2-2, with D possibly matching TRBD2 (5 bases). This CDR3 has 14 amino acids. The V gene lost 4 bases and the J gene lost 8 bases, with 14 bases spanning the gap. The germline gives CDR1 MRHNA, CDR2 SNTAGT. CDR3 amino acids: CASSASLWRGELFF. The CDR3 bases are TGTGCCAGCAGTGCGTCCTTGTGGAGGGGGGAGCTGTTTTTT.

V and J are TRBV30 and TRBJ2-7; 7 nucleotides match TRBD2. With 2 bases clipped from V and 4 bases from J, the junction kept 5 bases outside the gene matches. This CDR3 contains 13 residues. From germline, CDR1 is GTSNPN and CDR2 SVGIG (reference sequence). CDR3 bases: TGTGCCTGGAGTCGACGGGAGGATTACGAGCAGTACTTC. It is translated as CAWSRREDYEQYF.

This clonotype was detected many times. The rearrangement uses TRBV5-6 and TRBJ2-2; 7 nucleotides agree with TRBD1. The CDR3 runs to 16 residues. CDR1 is SGHDT, CDR2 YYEEEE, per germline. V trimming: 4 bases; J trimming: 0 bases; junction bases outside the gene matches: 6. Here the CDR3 reads CASSQSTGANTGELFF. CDR3 nucleotides: TGTGCCAGCAGCCAGAGCACAGGGGCGAACACCGGGGAGCTGTTTTTT.